This T cell receptor beta chain was identified in a study of somatic mutations in cytotoxic T cells in rheumatoid arthritis. General study results and limits: It was in rheumatoid arthritis patients, but not in healthy controls, that CD8+ clonality increased with age.

V was pared by 4 bases and J by 5 bases, with 15 bases between. This CDR3 contains 14 residues. The germline gives CDR1 LNHDA, CDR2 SQIVND (reference sequence). Points on this clone: What it binds is not known.

Only in-frame clones appear in the TCRdb table, and some are missing; sequencing was by immunoSEQ multiplex PCR. The table lists about 16,000 clones, roughly four fifths of them singletons. The V and J genes are TRBV19 and TRBJ2-7; possible D gene TRBD2, 7 bases. The source is a woman between 45 and 65 years old with rheumatoid arthritis. The specimen was CD8+ T cells sorted from blood. CDR3 sequence (DNA): TGTGCCAGTAGTAATATCGGGGGGCGCAACGAGCAGTACTTC. Protein: CASSNIGGRNEQYF.